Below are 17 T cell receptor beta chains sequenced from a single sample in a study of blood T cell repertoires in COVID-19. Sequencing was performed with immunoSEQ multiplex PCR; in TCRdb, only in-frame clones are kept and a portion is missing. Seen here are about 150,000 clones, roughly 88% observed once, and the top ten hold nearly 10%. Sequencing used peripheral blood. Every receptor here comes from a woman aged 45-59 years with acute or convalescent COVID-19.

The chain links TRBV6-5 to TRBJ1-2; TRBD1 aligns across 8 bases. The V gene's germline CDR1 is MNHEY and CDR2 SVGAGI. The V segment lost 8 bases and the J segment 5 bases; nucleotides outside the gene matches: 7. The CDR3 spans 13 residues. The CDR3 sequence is CASGRTGRYGYTF. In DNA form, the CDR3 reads TGTGCCAGCGGACGGACAGGGCGGTATGGCTACACCTTC.

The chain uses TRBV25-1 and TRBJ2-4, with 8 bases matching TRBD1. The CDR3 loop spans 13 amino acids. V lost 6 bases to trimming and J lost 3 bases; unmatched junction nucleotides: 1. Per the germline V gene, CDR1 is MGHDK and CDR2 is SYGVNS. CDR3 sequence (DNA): TGTGCCAGCAGGGACAGGGACAAAAACATTCAGTACTTC. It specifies CASRDRDKNIQYF.

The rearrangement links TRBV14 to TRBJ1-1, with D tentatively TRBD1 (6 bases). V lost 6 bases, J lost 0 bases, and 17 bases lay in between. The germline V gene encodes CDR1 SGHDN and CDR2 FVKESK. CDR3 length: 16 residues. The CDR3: CASRIQGEGMNTEAFF. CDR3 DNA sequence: TGTGCCAGCAGGATACAGGGAGAGGGCATGAACACTGAAGCTTTCTTT.

The CDR3 protein is CASMGLRGQGSTGELFF. Here the CDR3 DNA reads TGTGCCAGTATGGGACTCCGGGGACAGGGCTCGACCGGGGAGCTGTTTTTT. The gene calls are TRBV19 and TRBJ2-2; 9 bases line up with TRBD1. CDR1 LNHDA and CDR2 SQIVND come from the germline V gene (reference sequence). V lost 7 bases and J lost 5; bases outside the gene matches: 14. The CDR3 is 17 residues long.

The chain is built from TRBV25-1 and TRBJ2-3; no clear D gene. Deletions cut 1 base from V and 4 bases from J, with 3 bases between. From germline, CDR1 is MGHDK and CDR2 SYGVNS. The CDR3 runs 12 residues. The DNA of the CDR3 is TGTGCCAGCAGTGAATCCGCAGATACGCAGTATTTT. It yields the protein CASSESADTQYF.

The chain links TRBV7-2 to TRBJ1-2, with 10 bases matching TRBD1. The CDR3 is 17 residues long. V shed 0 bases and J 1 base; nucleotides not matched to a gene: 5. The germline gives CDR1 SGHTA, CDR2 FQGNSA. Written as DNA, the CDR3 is TGTGCCAGCAGCTTAGCGGGACAGGGGTCCTTTAACTATGGCTACACCTTC. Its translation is CASSLAGQGSFNYGYTF.

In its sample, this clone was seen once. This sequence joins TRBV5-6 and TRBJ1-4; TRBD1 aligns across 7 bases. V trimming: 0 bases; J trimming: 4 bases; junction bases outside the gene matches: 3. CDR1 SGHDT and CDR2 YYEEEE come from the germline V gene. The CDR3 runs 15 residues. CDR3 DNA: TGTGCCAGCAGCTTGGCGGGGACAGTTAATGAAAAACTGTTTTTT. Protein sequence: CASSLAGTVNEKLFF.

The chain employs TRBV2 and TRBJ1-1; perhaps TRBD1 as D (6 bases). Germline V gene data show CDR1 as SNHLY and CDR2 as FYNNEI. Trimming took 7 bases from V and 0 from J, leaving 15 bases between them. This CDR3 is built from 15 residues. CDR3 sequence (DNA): TGTGCCAGCACCTCGGACAGTGTTATGAACACTGAAGCTTTCTTT. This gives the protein CASTSDSVMNTEAFF.

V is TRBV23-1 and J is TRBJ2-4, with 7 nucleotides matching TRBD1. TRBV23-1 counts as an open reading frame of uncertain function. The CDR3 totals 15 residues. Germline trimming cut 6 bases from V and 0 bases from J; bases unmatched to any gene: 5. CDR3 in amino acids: CASSQTGLAKNIQYF. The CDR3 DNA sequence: TGCGCCAGCAGCCAGACAGGGTTAGCCAAAAACATTCAGTACTTC.

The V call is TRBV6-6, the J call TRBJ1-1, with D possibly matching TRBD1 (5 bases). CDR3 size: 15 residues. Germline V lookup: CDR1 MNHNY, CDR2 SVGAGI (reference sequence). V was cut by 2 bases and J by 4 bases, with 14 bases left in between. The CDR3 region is CASSYPEVGGTEAFF. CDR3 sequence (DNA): TGTGCCAGCAGTTACCCTGAGGTGGGGGGCACTGAAGCTTTCTTT.

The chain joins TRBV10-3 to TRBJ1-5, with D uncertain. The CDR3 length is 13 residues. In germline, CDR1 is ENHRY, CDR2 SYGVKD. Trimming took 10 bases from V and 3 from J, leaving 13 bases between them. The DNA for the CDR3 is TGTGCCACAACTCCAGGACTCAATCAGCCCCAGCATTTT. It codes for CATTPGLNQPQHF.

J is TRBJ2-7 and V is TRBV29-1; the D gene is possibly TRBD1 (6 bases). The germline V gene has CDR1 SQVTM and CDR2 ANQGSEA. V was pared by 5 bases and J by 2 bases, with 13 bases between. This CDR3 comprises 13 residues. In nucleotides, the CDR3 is TGCAGCGTTCTACAGGGTTCCACCTACGAGCAGTACTTC. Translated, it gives CSVLQGSTYEQYF.

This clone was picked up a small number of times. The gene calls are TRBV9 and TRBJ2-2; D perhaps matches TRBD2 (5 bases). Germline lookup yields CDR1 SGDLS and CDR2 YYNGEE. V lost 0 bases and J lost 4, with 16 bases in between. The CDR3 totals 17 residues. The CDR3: CASSVAGGARGTGELFF. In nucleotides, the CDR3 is TGTGCCAGCAGCGTAGCCGGTGGCGCCCGGGGCACCGGGGAGCTGTTTTTT. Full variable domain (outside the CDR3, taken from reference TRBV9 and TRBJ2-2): DSGVTQTPKHLITATGQRVTLRCSPRSGDLSVYWYQQSLDQGLQFLIQYYNGEERAKGNILERFSAQQFPDLHSELNLSSLELGDSALYFCASSVAGGARGTGELFFGEGSRLTVL.

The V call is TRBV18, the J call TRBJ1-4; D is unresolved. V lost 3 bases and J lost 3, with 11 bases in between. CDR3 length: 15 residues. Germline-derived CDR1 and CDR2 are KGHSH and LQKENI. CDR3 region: CASSPNSPPNEKLFF. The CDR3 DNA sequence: TGTGCCAGCTCACCGAACAGTCCCCCTAATGAAAAACTGTTTTTT.

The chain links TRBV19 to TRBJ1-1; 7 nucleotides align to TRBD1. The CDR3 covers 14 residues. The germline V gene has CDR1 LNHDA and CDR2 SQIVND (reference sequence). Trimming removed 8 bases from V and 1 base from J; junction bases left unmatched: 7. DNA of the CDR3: TGTGCCAGTGCACTTCAGGGGGGGAACACTGAAGCTTTCTTT. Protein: CASALQGGNTEAFF. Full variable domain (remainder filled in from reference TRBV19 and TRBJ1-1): DGGITQSPKYLFRKEGQNVTLSCEQNLNHDAMYWYRQDPGQGLRLIYYSQIVNDFQKGDIAEGYSVSREKKESFPLTVTSAQKNPTAFYLCASALQGGNTEAFFGQGTRLTVV.

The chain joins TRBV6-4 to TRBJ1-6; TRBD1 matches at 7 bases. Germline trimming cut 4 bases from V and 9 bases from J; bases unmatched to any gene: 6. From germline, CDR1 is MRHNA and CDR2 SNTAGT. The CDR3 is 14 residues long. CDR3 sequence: CASSAQGGGSPLHF. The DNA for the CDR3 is TGTGCCAGCAGTGCCCAGGGGGGCGGTTCACCCCTCCACTTT.

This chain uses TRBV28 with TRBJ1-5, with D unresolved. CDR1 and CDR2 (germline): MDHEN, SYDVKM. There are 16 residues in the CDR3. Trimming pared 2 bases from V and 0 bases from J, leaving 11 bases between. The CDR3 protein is CASSLIFGDSNQPQHF. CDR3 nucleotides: TGTGCCAGCAGTTTAATATTCGGGGATAGCAATCAGCCCCAGCATTTT.